This T cell receptor (beta chain) was sequenced during a study of blood T cell repertoires in COVID-19. Source study methods: Using reference gene primer amplification, nucleated cell counts were estimated. Measured with immunoSEQ multiplex PCR; TCRdb has only the in-frame clones, and not every one. V, J and clone size were drawn from that table, and D and trimming were deduced from the DNA. The sample holds 140,000 to 150,000 clones; around 87% are singletons and the top ten take around an eighth. V lost 7 bases and J lost 3, with 13 bases in between. Germline V gene lookup returns CDR1 MDHEN and CDR2 SYDVKM. The CDR3 is 14 amino acids.

Specimen: peripheral blood. This sequence originates from a man aged 18 to 35 with COVID-19, enrolled during active disease. The chain links TRBV28 to TRBJ1-3; possibly TRBD1 for D (6 bases). The CDR3 DNA is TGTGCCAGCATTGAACAGGGCTATGGAAACACCATATATTTT. Translating gives CASIEQGYGNTIYF. Together with reference TRBV28 and TRBJ1-3, the CDR3 gives the full variable domain: DVKVTQSSRYLVKRTGEKVFLECVQDMDHENMFWYRQDPGLGLRLIYFSYDVKMKEKGDIPEGYSVSREKKERFSLILESASTNQTSMYLCASIEQGYGNTIYFGEGSWLTVV.